The text below deals with one T cell receptor (beta chain). Germline CDR1 reads LNHDA; CDR2 reads SQIVND (reference sequence). V shed 5 bases and J 2 bases; nucleotides not matched to a gene: 10. This CDR3 is built from 16 residues. The data are from a study of T cell clones after liver transplantation. Sequencing was performed with immunoSEQ multiplex PCR; in TCRdb, only in-frame clones are kept and a portion is missing. The sample holds tens of thousands of clones; around four fifths are singletons and the top ten take over 2.5%. The clonotype was recovered from a human patient who received a liver transplant. Some T cells may have come from the graft donor. The sample here was CD4+ T cells from blood, taken at the 22-month timepoint. The V gene is TRBV19, the J gene TRBJ2-7, with TRBD1 matching over 9 bases. DNA of the CDR3: TGTGCCAGTAGTCCTCAGGGACAGGGAGGCACCTACGAGCAGTACTTC. The encoded protein is CASSPQGQGGTYEQYF.